This T cell receptor (beta chain) was sequenced in a study of shared clonotypes between healthy human individuals. Whole-study results and caveats: Memory subsets had estimated richness that was generally smaller than that of naive subsets.

As concerns this clone: Antigen: not known.

The germline V and J ends were trimmed by 7 bases and 2 bases, with 19 bases remaining between them. CDR1 and CDR2 (germline): SGHDT, YYEEEE. The CDR3 is 16 amino acids. Repertoires were generated with immunoSEQ multiplex PCR, while TCRdb's copy carries only in-frame clones and drops some. The table includes about 2 million clones, roughly 96% detected once. The receptor comes from a young man in good health. The sequencing sample was made of naive CD4+ T cells sorted from blood. As to subset: CD45RA+ positively selected. The chain couples TRBV5-6 to TRBJ2-1; possibly TRBD2 for D (6 bases). CDR3 sequence reads: CASDSGGTGTYNEQFF. The CDR3 nucleotides are TGTGCCAGCGACAGTGGGGGGACGGGCACCTACAATGAGCAGTTCTTC.